One sample yielded the 14 T cell receptor beta chains listed below, sequenced in a study of vaccination and CD4 T cells after COVID-19. Treatment defined: approximately 10-day PBMC culture with coronavirus spike peptide pools or control peptides (ViraFEST assay). Their target antigens are unknown. Oncomine TCR Beta short-read sequencing was applied to DNA from cultured CD4+ T cells. Each CDR3 protein is one row after TCRdb ran MiXCR on the PCR reads. The sample lists 22,000 or so distinct CDR3 sequences, approximately 29% occurring once. The sample was cultured CD4+ T cells from blood. The source is a human donor with COVID-19.

This clonotype was found a few times. The V call is TRBV2, the J call TRBJ2-5, with TRBD2 matching over 13 bases. Germline-derived CDR1 and CDR2 are SNHLY and FYNNEI. The CDR3 covers 15 residues. V was pared by 6 bases and J by 4 bases, with 5 bases of the junction left unmatched. CDR3 loop: CASSGTSGRGETQYF. The CDR3 DNA reads TGTGCCAGCAGCGGAACTAGCGGGAGGGGAGAGACCCAGTACTTC. The whole variable domain, remainder taken from reference TRBV2 and TRBJ2-5, is EPEVTQTPSHQVTQMGQEVILRCVPISNHLYFYWYRQILGQKVEFLVSFYNNEISEKSEIFDDQFSVERPDGSNFTLKIRSTKLEDSAMYFCASSGTSGRGETQYFGPGTRLLVL.

The chain couples TRBV21-1 to TRBJ2-7; whether TRBD1, the table's D call, matches the DNA was not checked. TRBV21-1 is recorded as a pseudogene. CDR3 length: 15 amino acids. The CDR3 DNA follows: TGTGCCAGCAGCAACGGGGACAGTAGAACCTACGAGCAGTACTTC. Translated: CASSNGDSRTYEQYF.

The chain is built from TRBV24-1 and TRBJ2-5; 7 bases line up with TRBD2. V gave up 2 bases and J gave up 1 base; unmatched junction bases: 3. Germline CDR1 is KGHDR and CDR2 is SFDVKD. This CDR3 has 15 amino acids. This chain's CDR3 is CATSDSRGVQETQYF. The CDR3 bases are TGTGCCACCAGTGATTCCCGGGGGGTCCAAGAGACCCAGTACTTC.

This clonotype has a single count. The rearrangement links TRBV14 to TRBJ1-3; 10 bases align to TRBD1. The CDR3 has 17 amino acids. Germline lookup yields CDR1 SGHDN and CDR2 FVKESK. The V gene end was trimmed by 6 bases and the J gene end by 6 bases; junction bases not matched to a gene: 14. CDR3 sequence (DNA): TGTGCCAGCAGTCAATCACCGGGACAGGGGATGGAAAACACCATATATTTT. It translates to CASSQSPGQGMENTIYF.

The CDR3 protein is CAISDTRQGWETQYF. In nucleotides, the CDR3 is TGTGCCATCAGTGATACCAGACAGGGGTGGGAGACCCAGTACTTC. This sequence joins TRBV10-3 and TRBJ2-5; 8 bases fit TRBD1. The CDR3 totals 15 residues. Trimming took 3 bases from V and 5 from J; bases not matched to a gene: 8. CDR1 and CDR2 from the germline V gene are ENHRY and SYGVKD.

This clonotype was seen a few times. The chain has TRBV6-5 and TRBJ2-3, with D possibly TRBD2 on 7 matching bases. The CDR3 extends over 16 amino acids. Trimming left V 3 bases short and J 2 bases short, with 15 bases between. Germline CDR1 is MNHEY and CDR2 is SVGAGI. The CDR3 reads CASSYRAGATTDTQYF. In nucleotides, the CDR3 is TGTGCCAGCAGTTATCGGGCGGGGGCCACCACAGATACGCAGTATTTT.

V is TRBV29-1 and J is TRBJ1-1, with D maybe TRBD1 (5 bases). Germline V gives CDR1 SQVTM, CDR2 ANQGSEA. The CDR3 runs 13 residues. The V and J ends lost 4 bases and 4 bases respectively, with 13 bases between them. Here the CDR3 DNA reads TGCAGCGTTGGATCAGGGAGGGGCACTGAAGCTTTCTTT. Its translation: CSVGSGRGTEAFF.

The sample holds a few counts of this clonotype. The V and J genes are TRBV15 and TRBJ1-3, with 7 bases identical to TRBD1. The CDR3 totals 18 residues. Germline V gene data show CDR1 as LNHNV and CDR2 as YYDKDF (reference sequence). V dropped 2 bases and J dropped 0; count of bases not matched to a gene: 10. CDR3 DNA sequence: TGTGCCACCAGCAGAACCTCGACAGGGACGGGCTCTGGAAACACCATATATTTT. Amino acid sequence: CATSRTSTGTGSGNTIYF.

This clonotype was picked up a small number of times. This chain joins TRBV6-2 or TRBV6-3 and TRBJ1-2; D ambiguous. With 4 bases removed from V and 7 bases from J, the gap between germline ends came to 10 bases. This CDR3 comprises 12 residues. Looked up from germline, CDR1 is MNHEY and CDR2 is SVGEGT. The CDR3 sequence: CASSWEGSGYTF. DNA for the CDR3: TGTGCCAGCAGTTGGGAGGGATCTGGCTACACCTTC.

CDR3 amino acids: CASSPPLGRPGELFF. The CDR3 DNA reads TGTGCCAGCTCACCACCTCTGGGCAGACCCGGGGAGCTGTTTTTT. The gene calls are TRBV18 and TRBJ2-2; no clear D gene. Germline V CDR1 and CDR2: KGHSH, LQKENI. V gave up 0 bases and J gave up 6 bases, with 11 bases separating them. The CDR3 consists of 15 residues.

This clonotype was counted between two and nine times. The CDR3 bases are TGTGCCAGCAGCTTGAGACAGGGGGGCAATCAGCCCCAGCATTTT. As protein: CASSLRQGGNQPQHF. V and J are TRBV7-2 and TRBJ1-5; 9 nucleotides match TRBD1. V shed 3 bases and J 2 bases; nucleotides not matched to a gene: 2. Germline CDR1 SGHTA, CDR2 FQGNSA. The CDR3 totals 15 residues.

This clonotype was counted a few times. The V gene is TRBV19, the J gene TRBJ2-5; D assignment may be TRBD1 or TRBD2 (5 bases each). The CDR3 runs 13 residues. Trimming removed 8 bases from V and 0 bases from J, with 10 bases in between. Germline V lookup: CDR1 LNHDA, CDR2 SQIVND (reference sequence). CDR3 sequence (DNA): TGTGCCAGTGGGTGGGGGTACCAAGAGACCCAGTACTTC. Translated, it gives CASGWGYQETQYF.

The rearrangement joins TRBV6-5 to TRBJ1-1; 10 nucleotides line up with TRBD1. The V and J ends lost 2 bases and 5 bases, in that order; junction bases with no gene match: 8. CDR1 MNHEY and CDR2 SVGAGI come from the germline V gene. The CDR3 is made up of 16 amino acids. In DNA, the CDR3 is TGTGCCAGCAGTTACGCTGACAGGGGGCGTCGGACTGAAGCTTTCTTT. Amino acids: CASSYADRGRRTEAFF.

This clonotype was detected a few times. The chain is built from TRBV15 and TRBJ2-3; 8 bases match TRBD2. J lost 6 bases, V lost 1 base, and 9 bases had no gene match. This CDR3 is 16 amino acids long. Per germline, CDR1 LNHNV and CDR2 YYDKDF (reference sequence). CDR3 nucleotides: TGTGCCACCAGCAGAGTAAGCCGGGGGGGTGAGGATACGCAGTATTTT. It specifies CATSRVSRGGEDTQYF.